What follows describes a single TCR beta chain. Its antigen is currently unknown. The data were taken from a study of circulating and synovial CD4+ cells in juvenile arthritis. General study results and limits: Circulating pathogenic-like lymphocytes shared a substantially higher fraction of CDR3 sequences with synovium than bulk blood. Overlap with synovium rose as more T cells were sequenced.

CDR1 is SGHTA and CDR2 is FQGNSA in the germline V gene. The J segment lost 5 bases and the V segment lost 3 bases, leaving 1 base of the junction unmatched. The CDR3 totals 15 residues. Sequenced samples came from active juvenile idiopathic arthritis patients. Method: immunoSEQ multiplex PCR; TCRdb's copy keeps in-frame clones and lacks some. The profile covers about 33,000 clones, with about 96% appearing a single time and around 0.15% taken by the ten largest. This TCR came from a human donor with juvenile idiopathic arthritis. Material for sequencing was CD4+ T cells from blood. The rearrangement joins TRBV7-2 to TRBJ2-2, with 12 bases matching TRBD1. CDR3 loop: CASSLGQGATGELFF. In DNA form, the CDR3 reads TGTGCCAGCAGCTTGGGACAGGGGGCAACCGGGGAGCTGTTTTTT.